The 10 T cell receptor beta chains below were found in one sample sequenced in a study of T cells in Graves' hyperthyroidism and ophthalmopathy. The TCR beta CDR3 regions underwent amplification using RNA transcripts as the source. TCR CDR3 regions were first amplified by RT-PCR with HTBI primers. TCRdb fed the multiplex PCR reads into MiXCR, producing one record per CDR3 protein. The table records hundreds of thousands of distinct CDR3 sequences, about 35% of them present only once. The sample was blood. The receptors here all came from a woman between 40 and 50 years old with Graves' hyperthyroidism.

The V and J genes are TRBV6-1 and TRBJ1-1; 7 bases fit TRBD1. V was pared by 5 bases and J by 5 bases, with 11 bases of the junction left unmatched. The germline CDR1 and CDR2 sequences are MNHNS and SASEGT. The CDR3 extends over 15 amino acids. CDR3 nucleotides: TGTGCCAGCAGTACGTCCGGGACAGTGGGGACTGAAGCTTTCTTT. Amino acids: CASSTSGTVGTEAFF.

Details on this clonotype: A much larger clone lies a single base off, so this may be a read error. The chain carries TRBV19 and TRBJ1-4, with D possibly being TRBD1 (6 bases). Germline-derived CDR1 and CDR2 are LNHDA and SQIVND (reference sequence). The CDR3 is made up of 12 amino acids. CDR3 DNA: TGTGCCCTACCGGGACATCGTGAAGAACTGTTTTTT. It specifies CALPGHREELFF.

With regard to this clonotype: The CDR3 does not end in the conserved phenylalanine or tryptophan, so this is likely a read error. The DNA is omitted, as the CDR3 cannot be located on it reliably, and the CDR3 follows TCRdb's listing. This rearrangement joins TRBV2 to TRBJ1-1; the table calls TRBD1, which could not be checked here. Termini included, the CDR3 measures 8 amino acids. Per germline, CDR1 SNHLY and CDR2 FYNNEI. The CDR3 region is CASSEEGA.

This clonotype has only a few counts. The CDR3 loop reads CASKGRGRYTEAFF. The CDR3, as DNA: TGTGCCAGCAAGGGGCGGGGACGGTACACTGAAGCTTTCTTT. The chain employs TRBV12-3 or TRBV12-4 and TRBJ1-1; a weak D match, TRBD1 (5 bases). The CDR3 spans 14 residues. Trimming cost V 7 bases and J 3 bases, with 15 bases left between them.

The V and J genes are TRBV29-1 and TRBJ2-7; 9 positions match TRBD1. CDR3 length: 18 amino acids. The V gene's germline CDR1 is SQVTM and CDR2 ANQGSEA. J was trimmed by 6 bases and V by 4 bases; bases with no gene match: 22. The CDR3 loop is CSVAGLGGTGTGSGEQYF. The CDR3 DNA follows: TGCAGCGTTGCGGGTTTAGGGGGAACCGGGACAGGGTCGGGCGAGCAGTACTTC.

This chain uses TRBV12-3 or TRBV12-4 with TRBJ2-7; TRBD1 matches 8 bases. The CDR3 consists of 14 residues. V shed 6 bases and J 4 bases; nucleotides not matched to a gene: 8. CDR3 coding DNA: TGTGCCAGCAGCCCGGGACAGGACGGGTACGAGCAGTACTTC. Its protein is CASSPGQDGYEQYF.

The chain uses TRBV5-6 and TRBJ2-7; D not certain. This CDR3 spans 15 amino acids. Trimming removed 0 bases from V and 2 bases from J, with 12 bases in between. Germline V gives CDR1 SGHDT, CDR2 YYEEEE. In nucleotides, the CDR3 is TGTGCCAGCAGCTTGGGGTCAGTAAGTCCCTACGAGCAGTACTTC. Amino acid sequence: CASSLGSVSPYEQYF.

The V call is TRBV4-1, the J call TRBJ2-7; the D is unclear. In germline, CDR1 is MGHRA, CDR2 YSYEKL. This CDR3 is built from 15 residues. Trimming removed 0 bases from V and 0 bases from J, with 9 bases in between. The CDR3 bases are TGCGCCAGCAGCCAAGAGCGATTTAGCTCCTACGAGCAGTACTTC. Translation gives CASSQERFSSYEQYF.

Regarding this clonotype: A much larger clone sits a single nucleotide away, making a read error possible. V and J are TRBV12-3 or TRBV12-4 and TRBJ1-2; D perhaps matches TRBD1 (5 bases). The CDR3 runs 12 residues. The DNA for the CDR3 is TGTCCCAGCAGTTTCTGGGGGGAAGGCTACACCTTC. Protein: CPSSFWGEGYTF.

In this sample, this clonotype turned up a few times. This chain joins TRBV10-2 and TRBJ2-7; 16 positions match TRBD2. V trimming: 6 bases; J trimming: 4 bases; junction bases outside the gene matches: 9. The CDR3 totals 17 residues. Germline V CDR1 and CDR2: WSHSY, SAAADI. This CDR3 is CASSPGTSGRALYEQYF. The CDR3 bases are TGCGCCAGCAGCCCCGGGACTAGCGGGAGGGCCCTATACGAGCAGTACTTC.